These 12 T cell receptor beta chains were sequenced from one sample in a study of blood T cell repertoires in COVID-19. Clones were sequenced by immunoSEQ multiplex PCR, and TCRdb holds only the in-frame ones, with some missing. The sample shows just over 250,000 clones, roughly 88% of them seen only once. The sequenced material came from peripheral blood. Every receptor here comes from a woman between 70 and 85 years old with COVID-19, enrolled during active disease.

The gene calls are TRBV7-2 and TRBJ2-7; 9 bases are shared with TRBD1. J was trimmed by 3 bases and V by 7 bases; bases with no gene match: 7. CDR3 length: 14 amino acids. CDR1 and CDR2 (germline): SGHTA, FQGNSA. The CDR3 protein is CASTRPGQGYEQYF. The CDR3 nucleotides are TGTGCCAGCACACGACCGGGACAGGGCTACGAGCAGTACTTC.

V gene TRBV9 combines with J gene TRBJ2-5, with 10 bases lining up with TRBD2. The germline CDR1 and CDR2 sequences are SGDLS and YYNGEE. The V segment lost 0 bases and the J segment 3 bases; nucleotides outside the gene matches: 2. The CDR3 has 15 amino acids. The DNA of the CDR3 is TGTGCCAGCAGCGTAGGTCTAGCGGGAGAAGAGACCCAGTACTTC. Translating gives CASSVGLAGEETQYF.

The J gene is TRBJ1-5, the V gene TRBV28; 9 bases match TRBD1. This CDR3 is built from 16 residues. CDR1 is MDHEN and CDR2 is SYDVKM in the germline V gene. V lost 5 bases to trimming and J lost 4 bases; unmatched junction nucleotides: 9. In DNA form, the CDR3 reads TGTGCCAGCAGTCCTTGGACAGGGGTTGGTAATCAGCCCCAGCATTTT. Encoded protein: CASSPWTGVGNQPQHF.

The chain is built from TRBV7-9 and TRBJ1-1; D is perhaps TRBD1 (5 bases). Germline V gene sequence: CDR1 SEHNR, CDR2 FQNEAQ (reference sequence). Trimming removed 4 bases at V and 6 bases at J, with 18 bases between. The CDR3 length is 15 residues. The CDR3 sequence is CASSSSRVLNAEAFF. The CDR3 nucleotides read TGTGCCAGCAGCTCCTCCAGGGTCCTAAACGCTGAAGCTTTCTTT. The full variable domain, rest sourced from reference TRBV7-9 and TRBJ1-1, is DTGVSQNPRHKITKRGQNVTFRCDPISEHNRLYWYRQTLGQGPEFLTYFQNEAQLEKSRLLSDRFSAERPKGSFSTLEIQRTEQGDSAMYLCASSSSRVLNAEAFFGQGTRLTVV.

The V and J genes are TRBV11-3 and TRBJ2-5; 7 nucleotides line up with TRBD2. This CDR3 comprises 15 residues. Germline V lookup: CDR1 SGHNT, CDR2 YENEEA. The J segment lost 2 bases and the V segment lost 5 bases, leaving 8 bases of the junction unmatched. As DNA, the CDR3 is TGTGCCAGCAGCAAAGGGGACTATATACAAGAGACCCAGTACTTC. Protein sequence: CASSKGDYIQETQYF.

J is TRBJ1-6 and V is TRBV9; D remains unclear. V lost 3 bases, J lost 7 bases, and 11 bases lay in between. The V gene's germline CDR1 is SGDLS and CDR2 YYNGEE. The length of the CDR3 is 14 residues. Here the CDR3 DNA reads TGTGCCAGCAGCGAGCGGATGGGAAATTCACCCCTCCACTTT. Protein sequence: CASSERMGNSPLHF.

The J gene is TRBJ2-1, the V gene TRBV13; TRBD1 aligns across 9 bases. The germline gives CDR1 PRHDT, CDR2 FYEKMQ (reference sequence). Trimming cost V 5 bases and J 2 bases; bases outside gene matches: 10. This CDR3 contains 17 residues. CDR3 nucleotides: TGTGCCAGCAGCCCCCAGGCCGGGACAGGGACCTACAATGAGCAGTTCTTC. Translated, it gives CASSPQAGTGTYNEQFF. The full variable domain, with the rest looked up from reference TRBV13 and TRBJ2-1, is AAGVIQSPRHLIKEKRETATLKCYPIPRHDTVYWYQQGPGQDPQFLISFYEKMQSDKGSIPDRFSAQQFSDYHSELNMSSLELGDSALYFCASSPQAGTGTYNEQFFGPGTRLTVL.

This chain connects TRBV3-1 (or the pseudogene TRBV3-2) to TRBJ2-7; no reliable D call. Germline V lookup: CDR1 LGHDT, CDR2 YNNKEL (reference sequence). V was clipped by 2 bases and J by 4 bases, with 9 bases between them. The CDR3 sequence is 13 residues long. This CDR3 is CASSQWAAYEQYF. Written as DNA, the CDR3 is TGTGCCAGCAGCCAATGGGCTGCGTACGAGCAGTACTTC.

V usage is TRBV28 and J usage is TRBJ1-2, with 8 bases identical to TRBD1. From germline, CDR1 is MDHEN and CDR2 SYDVKM. After removal of 4 bases from V and 1 base from J, the junction contained 5 bases not matched to a gene. This CDR3 is built from 15 residues. CDR3 amino acids: CASSSFGQGNYGYTF. CDR3 nucleotides: TGTGCCAGCAGTTCGTTTGGACAGGGTAACTATGGCTACACCTTC.

The CDR3 DNA reads as TGTGCCAGCAGCTTAGCGCAGGGGGGCTCGAACGAGCAGTACTTC. It yields the protein CASSLAQGGSNEQYF. This chain connects TRBV7-9 to TRBJ2-7; the D gene is possibly TRBD1 (7 bases). Trimming removed 0 bases at V and 5 bases at J, with 14 bases between. The CDR3 is 15 amino acids. From germline, CDR1 is SEHNR and CDR2 FQNEAQ (reference sequence).

The rearrangement links TRBV4-2 to TRBJ1-1, with 9 bases fitting TRBD1. The V and J ends lost 4 bases and 8 bases, in that order; junction bases with no gene match: 17. This CDR3 spans 17 amino acids. Germline CDR1 is LGHNA and CDR2 is YNFKEQ. The CDR3 region is CASSRVQGAVLSSEAFF. DNA for the CDR3: TGTGCCAGCAGCCGCGTACAGGGGGCCGTCTTATCTTCGGAAGCTTTCTTT.

V is TRBV5-1 and J is TRBJ2-3; a weak D match, TRBD2 (6 bases). The CDR3 consists of 16 residues. V dropped 0 bases and J dropped 1 base, with 12 bases sitting between them. CDR1 SGHRS and CDR2 YFSETQ come from the germline V gene. CDR3 residues: CASSLAIGEGTDTQYF. CDR3 nucleotide sequence: TGCGCCAGCAGCTTGGCTATAGGGGAGGGCACAGATACGCAGTATTTT.